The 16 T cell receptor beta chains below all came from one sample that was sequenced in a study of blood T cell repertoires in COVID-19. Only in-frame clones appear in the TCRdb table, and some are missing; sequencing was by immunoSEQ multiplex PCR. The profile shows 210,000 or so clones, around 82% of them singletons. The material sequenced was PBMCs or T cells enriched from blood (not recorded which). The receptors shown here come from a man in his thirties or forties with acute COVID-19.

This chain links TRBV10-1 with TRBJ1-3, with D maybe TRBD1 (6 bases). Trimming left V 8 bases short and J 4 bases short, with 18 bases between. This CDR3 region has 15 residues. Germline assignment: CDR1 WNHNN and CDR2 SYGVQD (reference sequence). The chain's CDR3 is CASLEYRVTGNTIYF. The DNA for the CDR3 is TGCGCCAGCCTGGAGTACAGGGTAACGGGAAACACCATATATTTT.

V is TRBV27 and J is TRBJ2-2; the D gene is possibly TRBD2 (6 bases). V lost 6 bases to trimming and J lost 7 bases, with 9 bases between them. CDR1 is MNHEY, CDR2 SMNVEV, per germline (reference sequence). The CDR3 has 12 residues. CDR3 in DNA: TGTGCCAGCAGATCCGGGGGCGGGGAGCTGTTTTTT. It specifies CASRSGGGELFF.

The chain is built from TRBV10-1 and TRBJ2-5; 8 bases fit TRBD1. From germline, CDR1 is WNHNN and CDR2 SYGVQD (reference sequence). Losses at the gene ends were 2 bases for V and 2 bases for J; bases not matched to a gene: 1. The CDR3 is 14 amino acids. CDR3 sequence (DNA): TGCGCCAGCAGTGAGAACAGGGGGCAAGAGACCCAGTACTTC. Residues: CASSENRGQETQYF.

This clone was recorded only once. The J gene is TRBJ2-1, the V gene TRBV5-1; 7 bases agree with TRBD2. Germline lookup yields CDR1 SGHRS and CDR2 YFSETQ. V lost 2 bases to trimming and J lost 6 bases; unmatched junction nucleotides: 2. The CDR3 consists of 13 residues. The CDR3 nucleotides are TGCGCCAGCAGCTTAGCGGGGATCAATGAGCAGTTCTTC. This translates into CASSLAGINEQFF. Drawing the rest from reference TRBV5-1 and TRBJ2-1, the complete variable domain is KAGVTQTPRYLIKTRGQQVTLSCSPISGHRSVSWYQQTPGQGLQFLFEYFSETQRNKGNFPGRFSGRQFSNSRSEMNVSTLELGDSALYLCASSLAGINEQFFGPGTRLTVL.

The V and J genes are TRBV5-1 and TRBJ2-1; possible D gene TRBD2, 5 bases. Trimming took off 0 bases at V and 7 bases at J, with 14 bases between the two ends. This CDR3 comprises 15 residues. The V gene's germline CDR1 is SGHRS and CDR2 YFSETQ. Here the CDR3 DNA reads TGCGCCAGCAGCTTGGGTGGGAGTTCACGGAATGAGCAGTTCTTC. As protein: CASSLGGSSRNEQFF.

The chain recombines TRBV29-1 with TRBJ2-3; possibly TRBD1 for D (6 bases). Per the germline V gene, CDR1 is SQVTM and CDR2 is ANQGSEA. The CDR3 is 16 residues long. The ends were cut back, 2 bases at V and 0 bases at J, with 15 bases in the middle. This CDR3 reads CSVELGQPISTDTQYF. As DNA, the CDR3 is TGCAGCGTTGAACTAGGACAGCCTATTAGCACAGATACGCAGTATTTT.

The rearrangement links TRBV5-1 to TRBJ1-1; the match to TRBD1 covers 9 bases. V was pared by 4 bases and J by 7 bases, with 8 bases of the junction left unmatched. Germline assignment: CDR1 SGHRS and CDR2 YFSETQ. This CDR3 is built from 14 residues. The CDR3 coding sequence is TGCGCCAGCAGCCTACGGGACAGGGAGGGTGAAGCTTTCTTT. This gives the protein CASSLRDREGEAFF.

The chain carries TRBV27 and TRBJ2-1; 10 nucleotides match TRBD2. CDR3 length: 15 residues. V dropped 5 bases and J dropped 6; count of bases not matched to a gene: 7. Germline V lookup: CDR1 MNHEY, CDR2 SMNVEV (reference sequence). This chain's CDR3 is CASSPLAGVFNEQFF. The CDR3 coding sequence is TGTGCCAGCAGTCCCCTAGCGGGGGTGTTCAATGAGCAGTTCTTC.

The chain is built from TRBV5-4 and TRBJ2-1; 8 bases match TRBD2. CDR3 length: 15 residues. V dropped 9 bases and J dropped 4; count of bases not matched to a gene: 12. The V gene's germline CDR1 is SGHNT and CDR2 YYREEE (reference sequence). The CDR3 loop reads CATMLAGRAYNEQFF. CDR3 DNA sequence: TGTGCCACTATGTTAGCGGGGCGGGCATACAATGAGCAGTTCTTC.

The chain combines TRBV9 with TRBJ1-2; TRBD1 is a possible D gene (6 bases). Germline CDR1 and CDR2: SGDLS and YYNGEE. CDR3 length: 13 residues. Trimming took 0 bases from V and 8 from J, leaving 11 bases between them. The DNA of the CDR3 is TGTGCCAGCAGCGTAGCCGCAGGGGCCGGCTACACCTTC. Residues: CASSVAAGAGYTF.

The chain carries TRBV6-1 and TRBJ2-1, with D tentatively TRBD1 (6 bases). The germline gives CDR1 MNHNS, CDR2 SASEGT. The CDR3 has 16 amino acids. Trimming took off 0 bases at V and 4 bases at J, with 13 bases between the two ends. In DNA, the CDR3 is TGTGCCAGCAGTGAAGCGGGGGCAGGGTGGTACAATGAGCAGTTCTTC. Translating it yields CASSEAGAGWYNEQFF.

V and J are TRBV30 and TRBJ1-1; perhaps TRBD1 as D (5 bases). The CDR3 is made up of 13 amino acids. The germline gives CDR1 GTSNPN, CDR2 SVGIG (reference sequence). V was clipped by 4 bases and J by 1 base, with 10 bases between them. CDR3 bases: TGTGCCTGGACCATAGGGGCGAACACTGAAGCTTTCTTT. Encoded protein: CAWTIGANTEAFF.

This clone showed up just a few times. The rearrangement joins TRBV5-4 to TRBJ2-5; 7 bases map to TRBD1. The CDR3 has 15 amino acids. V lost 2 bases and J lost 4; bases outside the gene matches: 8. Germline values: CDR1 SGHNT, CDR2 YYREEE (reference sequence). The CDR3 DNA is TGTGCCAGCAGCTTTCTAACAGGGGAAGGAGAGACCCAGTACTTC. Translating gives CASSFLTGEGETQYF. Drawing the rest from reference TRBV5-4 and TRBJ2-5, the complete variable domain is ETGVTQSPTHLIKTRGQQVTLRCSSQSGHNTVSWYQQALGQGPQFIFQYYREEENGRGNFPPRFSGLQFPNYSSELNVNALELDDSALYLCASSFLTGEGETQYFGPGTRLLVL.

CDR3 nucleotides: TGTGCCATCAGTGTCGGGGGGGGACGTGTTGAGACCCAGTACTTC. It is translated as CAISVGGGRVETQYF. This chain connects TRBV10-3 to TRBJ2-5, with 8 positions matching TRBD2. The V segment lost 4 bases and the J segment 5 bases; nucleotides outside the gene matches: 9. The CDR3 is made up of 15 amino acids. Germline V gene sequence: CDR1 ENHRY, CDR2 SYGVKD.

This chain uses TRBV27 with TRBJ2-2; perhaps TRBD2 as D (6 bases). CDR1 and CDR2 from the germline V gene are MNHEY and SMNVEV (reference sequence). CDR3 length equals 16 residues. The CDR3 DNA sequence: TGTGCGAGCTCTAAAAATCCGGGGGTAATCACCGGGGAGCTGTTTTTT. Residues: CASSKNPGVITGELFF.

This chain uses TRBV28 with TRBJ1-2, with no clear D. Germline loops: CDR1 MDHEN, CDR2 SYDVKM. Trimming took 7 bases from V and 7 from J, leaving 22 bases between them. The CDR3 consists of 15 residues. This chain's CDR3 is CASIPNSRGKGGYTF. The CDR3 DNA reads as TGTGCCAGCATTCCAAATAGTAGAGGGAAAGGTGGCTACACCTTC.